Listed below are T cell receptor beta chains from one sample, sequenced in a study of response to subunit inactivated influenza vaccine. MiXCR was run by TCRdb on the RT-PCR reads, yielding one entry per CDR3 protein. The sample contains about 500,000 distinct CDR3 sequences, 16% of which appear only once. Sequenced material: CD4+ T cells sorted from PBMCs, taken less than 30 months after vaccination. The receptor set was obtained from a man aged 50 to 69 who received an inactivated influenza vaccine. Each CDR3 is given with its conserved first and last residue. A D gene is named only where the DNA matches it firmly. Clone size, where shown, is once, few, many, or a class for clones that have expanded.

j_call,v_call,clone_size,d_call,cdr3_aa,cdr3_nt
TRBJ2-1,TRBV20-1,few,.,CSASFSYNEQFF,TGCAGTGCTAGTTTCAGCTACAATGAGCAGTTCTTC
TRBJ1-2,TRBV7-8,few,TRBD1,CASSLARTGVYGYTF,TGTGCCAGCAGCTTAGCAAGGACAGGGGTTTATGGCTACACCTTC
TRBJ2-3,TRBV4-2,.,.,CASSQDPQGSSTDTQYF,TGTGCCAGCAGCCAAGATCCCCAGGGGTCGAGCACAGATACGCAGTATTTT
TRBJ2-2,TRBV3-1,.,TRBD2,CASSQVVAGAGELFF,TGTGCCAGCAGCCAAGTGGTAGCGGGGGCCGGGGAGCTGTTTTTT
TRBJ2-7,TRBV29-1,few,.,CSAARGALREQYF,TGCAGCGCCGCTCGGGGGGCCCTACGCGAGCAGTACTTC
TRBJ2-1,TRBV28,.,.,CASSLGGRHSYNEQFF,TGTGCCAGCAGTTTGGGAGGACGTCACTCCTACAATGAGCAGTTCTTC
TRBJ2-3,TRBV7-2,many,TRBD2,CASSRLAGAADTQYF,TGTGCCAGCAGCAGACTAGCGGGAGCAGCAGATACGCAGTATTTT
TRBJ2-3,TRBV20-1,few,TRBD2,CSARDVLAGGPPDTQYF,TGCAGTGCTAGAGATGTACTAGCGGGAGGGCCCCCAGATACGCAGTATTTT
TRBJ2-1,TRBV12-3/TRBV12-4,few,TRBD2,CASSLGSSSGGGNEQFF,TGTGCCAGCAGTTTAGGGTCTTCTAGCGGGGGCGGGAATGAGCAGTTCTTC
TRBJ1-4,TRBV20-1,.,.,CSARVGRANEKLFF,TGCAGTGCTAGAGTTGGCAGAGCTAATGAAAAACTGTTTTTT
TRBJ2-2,TRBV12-3/TRBV12-4,few,.,CASSLKSYTGELFF,TGTGCCAGCAGTTTAAAGAGCTACACCGGGGAGCTGTTTTTT
TRBJ1-4,TRBV12-3/TRBV12-4,few,.,CASSPAGEKLFF,TGTGCCAGCAGCCCCGCGGGGGAAAAACTGTTTTTT
TRBJ2-7,TRBV14,few,TRBD1,CASSPRTGGNEQYF,TGTGCCAGCAGCCCCCGGACAGGGGGTAACGAGCAGTACTTC
TRBJ1-2,TRBV3-1,many,TRBD1,CASSQTGGGYTF,TGTGCCAGCAGCCAGACAGGGGGTGGCTACACCTTC
TRBJ1-5,TRBV4-3,.,.,CASSQDWRPSNQPQHF,TGCGCCAGCAGCCAAGATTGGAGGCCAAGCAATCAGCCCCAGCATTTT
TRBJ2-3,TRBV12-3/TRBV12-4,many,.,CASSLSGATDTQYF,TGTGCCAGCAGTTTATCCGGGGCCACAGATACGCAGTATTTT
TRBJ1-2,TRBV25-1,.,.,CASSPAGHGYTF,TGTGCCAGCAGTCCCGCGGGACATGGCTACACCTTC
TRBJ2-1,TRBV11-1,many,TRBD2,CASSLEALSRGRAGYEQFF,TGTGCCAGCAGCTTAGAGGCCCTCTCTCGCGGGAGGGCCGGCTATGAGCAGTTCTTC
TRBJ1-5,TRBV20-1,.,.,CSGRQGGQPQHF,TGCAGTGGTCGGCAGGGTGGGCAGCCCCAGCATTTT
TRBJ1-3,TRBV6-1,.,TRBD1,CASSRNRGGNTIYF,TGTGCCAGCAGCCGGAACAGGGGTGGAAACACCATATATTTT
TRBJ1-4,TRBV4-3,.,.,CASSPGTFNEKLFF,TGCGCCAGCAGCCCCGGGACTTTTAATGAAAAACTGTTTTTT
TRBJ1-1,TRBV6-6,.,.,CASSPDPKAEAFF,TGTGCCAGCAGTCCGGACCCTAAGGCTGAAGCTTTCTTT
TRBJ2-7,TRBV2,.,TRBD1,CASEGDRGEQYF,TGTGCCAGCGAGGGGGACAGGGGCGAGCAGTACTTC
TRBJ2-1,TRBV2,.,.,CASSEVLAGLQFF,TGTGCCAGCAGTGAAGTTTTAGCCGGGTTGCAGTTCTTC
TRBJ2-5,TRBV15,.,.,CATSREGGRGQGELQETQYF,TGTGCCACCAGCAGAGAGGGTGGCAGGGGCCAAGGTGAACTCCAAGAGACCCAGTACTTC
TRBJ2-3,TRBV7-8,.,TRBD1,CASSRETGGNTDTQYF,TGTGCCAGCAGCAGGGAGACAGGGGGGAACACAGATACGCAGTATTTT
TRBJ2-3,TRBV29-1,few,.,CSVAEVLHTDTQYF,TGCAGCGTTGCGGAGGTTCTTCACACAGATACGCAGTATTTT
TRBJ2-7,TRBV4-3,many,TRBD2,CASSQQAGGYEQYF,TGCGCCAGCAGCCAACAAGCGGGGGGGTACGAGCAGTACTTC
TRBJ2-3,TRBV9,.,TRBD1,CASSVQGTGGNTQYF,TGTGCCAGCAGCGTTCAAGGGACAGGGGGAAATACGCAGTATTTT
TRBJ2-2,TRBV5-1,few,.,CASSERDTGELFF,TGCGCCAGCAGTGAAAGGGACACCGGGGAGCTGTTTTTT
TRBJ1-5,TRBV10-3,few,.,CAISEFGESNQPQHF,TGTGCCATCAGTGAATTTGGGGAGAGCAATCAGCCCCAGCATTTT
TRBJ1-6,TRBV3-1,many,TRBD1,CASSGGQGSSPLHF,TGTGCCAGCAGCGGGGGACAGGGCAGCTCACCCCTCCACTTT
TRBJ1-3,TRBV5-1,few,.,CASSLNDGSSGNTIYF,TGCGCCAGCAGCTTGAACGACGGGAGCTCTGGAAACACCATATATTTT
TRBJ2-3,TRBV20-1,few,TRBD2,CSATRTSADTQYF,TGCAGTGCTACCCGGACTAGTGCAGATACGCAGTATTTT
TRBJ1-1,TRBV7-2,few,TRBD1,CASRTDRVGTEAFF,TGTGCCAGCAGGACGGACAGGGTCGGAACTGAAGCTTTCTTT
TRBJ2-5,TRBV29-1,.,TRBD2,CSVQRESETQYF,TGCAGCGTCCAGCGGGAGTCGGAGACCCAGTACTTC
TRBJ2-6,TRBV12-3/TRBV12-4,few,.,CASSFGAAYSGANVLTF,TGTGCCAGCAGTTTTGGGGCAGCCTACTCTGGGGCCAACGTCCTGACTTTC
TRBJ1-2,TRBV29-1,few,TRBD1,CSVRTGGPYGYTF,TGCAGCGTCCGGACAGGGGGCCCCTATGGCTACACCTTC
TRBJ2-1,TRBV18,few,TRBD1,CASSPGSGGAVSSYNEQFF,TGTGCCAGCTCACCAGGATCAGGGGGAGCCGTTAGCTCCTACAATGAGCAGTTCTTC
TRBJ2-3,TRBV5-5,.,.,CASSRRVTSTDTQYF,TGTGCCAGCAGCCGAAGGGTCACTAGCACAGATACGCAGTATTTT
TRBJ2-5,TRBV11-1,.,.,CASRSQPGDQETQYF,TGTGCCAGCCGCTCCCAGCCAGGAGACCAAGAGACCCAGTACTTC
TRBJ2-3,TRBV29-1,.,TRBD2,CSVEMGGRAPDTQYF,TGCAGCGTTGAAATGGGCGGGAGGGCCCCAGATACGCAGTATTTT
TRBJ2-2,TRBV11-2,.,.,CASSPDSVTGELFF,TGTGCCAGCAGCCCGGACAGCGTCACCGGGGAGCTGTTTTTT
TRBJ1-5,TRBV7-8,.,TRBD1,CASSLATGVDNQPQHF,TGTGCCAGCAGCTTAGCTACAGGGGTCGACAATCAGCCCCAGCATTTT
TRBJ1-1,TRBV20-1,few,.,CSATVAGTEAFF,TGCAGTGCCACGGTCGCGGGCACTGAAGCTTTCTTT
TRBJ1-1,TRBV28,.,TRBD1,CASRPAGTGGRNTEAFF,TGTGCCAGCAGACCTGCCGGGACAGGGGGCAGGAACACTGAAGCTTTCTTT
TRBJ2-1,TRBV12-3/TRBV12-4,few,.,CASSFEPTPYRGEQFF,TGTGCCAGCAGTTTCGAGCCAACCCCCTATCGAGGTGAGCAGTTCTTC
TRBJ2-3,TRBV20-1,.,TRBD2,CSARKTSGGTDTKYF,TGCAGTGCTAGAAAGACTAGCGGGGGCACAGATACGAAGTATTTT
TRBJ2-3,TRBV12-3/TRBV12-4,few,TRBD2,CASSLGLAGGFDTQYF,TGTGCCAGCAGCCTGGGACTAGCGGGAGGGTTCGATACGCAGTATTTT